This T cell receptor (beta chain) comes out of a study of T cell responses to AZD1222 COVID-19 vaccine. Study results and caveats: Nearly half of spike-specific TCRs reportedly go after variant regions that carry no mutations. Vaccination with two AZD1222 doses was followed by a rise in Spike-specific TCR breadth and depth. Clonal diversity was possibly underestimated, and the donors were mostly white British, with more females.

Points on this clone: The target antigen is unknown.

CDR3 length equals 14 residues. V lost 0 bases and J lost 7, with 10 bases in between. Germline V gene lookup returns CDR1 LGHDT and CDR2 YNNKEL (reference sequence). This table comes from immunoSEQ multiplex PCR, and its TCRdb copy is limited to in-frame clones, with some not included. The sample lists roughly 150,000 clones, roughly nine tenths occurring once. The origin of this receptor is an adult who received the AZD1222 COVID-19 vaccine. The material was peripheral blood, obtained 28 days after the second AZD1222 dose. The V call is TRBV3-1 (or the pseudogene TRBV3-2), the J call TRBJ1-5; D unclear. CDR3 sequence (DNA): TGTGCCAGCAGCCAAGAGATGTTGGGACAGCCCCAGCATTTT. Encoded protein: CASSQEMLGQPQHF.